The next 11 T cell receptor beta chains were all read from a single sample in a study of blood T cell repertoires in COVID-19. Using immunoSEQ multiplex PCR, the repertoire was profiled, and TCRdb retains in-frame clones only, with some absent. The top ten hold more than 3% of the sample, which has some 190,000 clones, approximately 85% seen once. Sample: peripheral blood. The receptors derive from a man aged 55 to 70 with acute or convalescent COVID-19.

This clone was seen once. The chain links TRBV14 to TRBJ1-1, with D unclear. V lost 0 bases and J lost 10, with 6 bases in between. Germline values: CDR1 SGHDN, CDR2 FVKESK. This CDR3 comprises 11 residues. Here the CDR3 reads CASSQDKLAFF. CDR3 coding DNA: TGTGCCAGCAGCCAAGACAAACTAGCTTTCTTT.

This chain uses TRBV2 with TRBJ2-1; TRBD1 matches at 7 bases. This CDR3 region has 14 residues. Looked up from germline, CDR1 is SNHLY and CDR2 is FYNNEI. The V and J ends lost 8 bases and 9 bases, in that order; junction bases with no gene match: 13. This chain's CDR3 is CASAGTAPLGEQFF. The CDR3 DNA follows: TGTGCCAGCGCCGGGACAGCTCCCTTGGGTGAGCAGTTCTTC.

Here the CDR3 reads CASSYGGGGNQPQHF. CDR3 nucleotide sequence: TGTGCCAGCAGTTACGGGGGCGGTGGCAATCAGCCCCAGCATTTT. The genes are TRBV6-6 and TRBJ1-5, with D possibly matching TRBD1 (6 bases). The CDR3 loop spans 15 amino acids. V dropped 2 bases and J dropped 2 bases, with 10 bases sitting between them. Germline values: CDR1 MNHNY, CDR2 SVGAGI (reference sequence).

This clone came up a few times. The V gene is TRBV28, the J gene TRBJ1-5, with D possibly TRBD1 on 6 matching bases. V dropped 6 bases and J dropped 7 bases, with 16 bases sitting between them. This CDR3 has 14 amino acids. Germline values: CDR1 MDHEN, CDR2 SYDVKM. The CDR3 DNA reads TGTGCCAGCAGGGCTAAGGGGGTACTACAGCCCCAGCATTTT. This translates into CASRAKGVLQPQHF.

The chain carries TRBV19 and TRBJ1-6, with D perhaps TRBD1 (5 bases). Germline V gives CDR1 LNHDA, CDR2 SQIVND (reference sequence). The CDR3 contains 13 residues. The V and J ends lost 4 bases and 5 bases respectively, with 6 bases between them. DNA for the CDR3: TGTGCCAGTAGTAGGGGGGATAATTCACCCCTCCACTTT. This codes for CASSRGDNSPLHF.

J is TRBJ2-3 and V is TRBV6-5, with TRBD2 matching 10 bases. V was clipped by 5 bases and J by 9 bases; unmatched bases: 8. The CDR3 covers 14 residues. Germline CDR1 and CDR2: MNHEY and SVGAGI. DNA for the CDR3: TGTGCCAGCAGTCCCGGGACTAGCGTAGGGACGCAGTATTTT. Its translation: CASSPGTSVGTQYF.

The rearrangement uses TRBV3-1 (or the pseudogene TRBV3-2) and TRBJ1-4; the match to TRBD1 covers 10 bases. The CDR3 contains 16 residues. CDR1 is LGHDT and CDR2 is YNNKEL in the germline V gene (reference sequence). V gave up 1 base and J gave up 6 bases; unmatched junction bases: 5. Written as DNA, the CDR3 is TGTGCCAGCAGCCAAGGCCCGACAGGGGGCCATGAAAAACTGTTTTTT. Its protein is CASSQGPTGGHEKLFF.

The rearrangement joins TRBV9 to TRBJ2-1; D not resolved. The length of the CDR3 is 16 residues. Germline V gene data show CDR1 as SGDLS and CDR2 as YYNGEE. Trimming removed 3 bases from V and 6 bases from J, with 19 bases in between. CDR3 amino acids: CASSAFSVNPGNEQFF. In DNA, the CDR3 is TGTGCCAGCAGCGCTTTTTCGGTAAACCCTGGCAATGAGCAGTTCTTC.

CDR3 nucleotides: TGTGCCAGCAGTTTAGGAGGGTTGGTGGGTCATACGCAGTATTTT. Translating it yields CASSLGGLVGHTQYF. The chain combines TRBV28 with TRBJ2-3; D is perhaps TRBD2 (6 bases). Germline lookup yields CDR1 MDHEN and CDR2 SYDVKM. Trimming took 2 bases from V and 7 from J, leaving 16 bases between them. The CDR3 has 15 amino acids.

V gene TRBV29-1 combines with J gene TRBJ2-2, with 7 bases identical to TRBD1. This CDR3 contains 15 residues. Germline-derived CDR1 and CDR2 are SQVTM and ANQGSEA. V shed 6 bases, J shed 6 bases, and the junction held 13 bases outside the gene matches. The chain's CDR3 is CSVMTGTARAGELFF. As DNA, the CDR3 is TGCAGCGTCATGACCGGGACAGCAAGGGCCGGGGAGCTGTTTTTT.

Turning to this clone: Other DNA sequences within the sample encode an identical CDR3. The chain couples TRBV7-2 to TRBJ1-1, with D maybe TRBD1 (5 bases). The V gene lost 3 bases and the J gene lost 1 base, with 9 bases spanning the gap. There are 14 residues in the CDR3. The germline CDR1 and CDR2 sequences are SGHTA and FQGNSA. The CDR3 here is CASSFGRGNTEAFF. In nucleotides, the CDR3 is TGTGCCAGCAGCTTCGGTAGGGGGAACACTGAAGCTTTCTTT. Full variable domain (rest looked up from reference TRBV7-2 and TRBJ1-1): GAGVSQSPSNKVTEKGKDVELRCDPISGHTALYWYRQSLGQGLEFLIYFQGNSAPDKSGLPSDRFSAERTGGSVSTLTIQRTQQEDSAVYLCASSFGRGNTEAFFGQGTRLTVV.